These T cell receptor beta chains were read from a single sample in a study of blood T cell repertoires in COVID-19. TCRdb's copy holds only in-frame clones and misses some; the assay was immunoSEQ multiplex PCR. In the table there are over 250,000 clones, around 90% of which are singletons. The sample taken for sequencing was peripheral blood. All receptors derive from a person aged 18 to 30 with COVID-19, enrolled during active disease. Each CDR3 is given without its conserved first and last residue. The D gene is left open where the match is weak. Size is stated for part of the rows, as once, few or many counts, or as a class when the clone is expanded.

d_call: TRBD1; clone_size: .; v_call: TRBV30; cdr3_aa: AWGQGNSPLH
d_call: .; clone_size: .; v_call: TRBV5-1; cdr3_aa: ASSFGQINTGELF
d_call: TRBD1; clone_size: .; v_call: TRBV19; cdr3_aa: ASSIEGRGPYGYT
d_call: TRBD1; clone_size: once; v_call: TRBV7-7; cdr3_aa: ASSSDPGQRNEQF
d_call: .; clone_size: .; v_call: TRBV5-1; cdr3_aa: ASSLTNTEAF
d_call: TRBD1; clone_size: .; v_call: TRBV5-4; cdr3_aa: ASSSGTGTYEQY
d_call: TRBD1; clone_size: .; v_call: TRBV3-1/TRBV3-2; cdr3_aa: ASSPSEGQGANEQF
d_call: TRBD1; clone_size: .; v_call: TRBV28; cdr3_aa: ASSPTGTGSYGYT
d_call: TRBD1; clone_size: .; v_call: TRBV13; cdr3_aa: ASSLGRTGGGLWQETQY
d_call: .; clone_size: .; v_call: TRBV7-2; cdr3_aa: ASSWTRPYEQY
d_call: TRBD1; clone_size: once; v_call: TRBV5-1; cdr3_aa: ASSLGSARGLDTQY
d_call: TRBD2; clone_size: .; v_call: TRBV27; cdr3_aa: ASSLLAGAGETQY
d_call: .; clone_size: .; v_call: TRBV7-2; cdr3_aa: ASSFGSYEQY
d_call: TRBD1; clone_size: .; v_call: TRBV7-2; cdr3_aa: ASSLDRGRDGYT
d_call: .; clone_size: .; v_call: TRBV5-1; cdr3_aa: ASSIQVTGELF
d_call: .; clone_size: .; v_call: TRBV5-1; cdr3_aa: ASSSQGTDTQY
d_call: TRBD1; clone_size: .; v_call: TRBV2; cdr3_aa: ASRGTGNYGYT
d_call: TRBD1; clone_size: .; v_call: TRBV24-1; cdr3_aa: ATSGRQGGDTEAF
d_call: TRBD2; clone_size: .; v_call: TRBV2; cdr3_aa: ASRGTSGRASGELF
d_call: TRBD2; clone_size: .; v_call: TRBV5-1; cdr3_aa: ASSRGVAGASDTQY
d_call: TRBD2; clone_size: .; v_call: TRBV5-1; cdr3_aa: ASSLDLAGQETQY
d_call: TRBD1; clone_size: .; v_call: TRBV6-5; cdr3_aa: ASSYSDRGSYEQY
d_call: .; clone_size: .; v_call: TRBV5-5; cdr3_aa: ASGRTWSIGELF
d_call: .; clone_size: .; v_call: TRBV27; cdr3_aa: ASSLIYRDSYYEQY
d_call: TRBD1; clone_size: .; v_call: TRBV18; cdr3_aa: ASSRGQKETQY
d_call: TRBD1; clone_size: .; v_call: TRBV24-1; cdr3_aa: ATRGQDNEQF
d_call: TRBD2; clone_size: .; v_call: TRBV27; cdr3_aa: ASIDGGKDTQY
d_call: TRBD2; clone_size: .; v_call: TRBV11-2; cdr3_aa: ASSSQTSGTGEQY
d_call: .; clone_size: few; v_call: TRBV5-1; cdr3_aa: ASKKWGEETQY
d_call: .; clone_size: .; v_call: TRBV15; cdr3_aa: ATSRVGQGTLRDYGYT
d_call: TRBD2; clone_size: .; v_call: TRBV7-9; cdr3_aa: ASSYRTSAYNEQF
d_call: .; clone_size: .; v_call: TRBV5-1; cdr3_aa: ASSLTALSTFNYGYT
d_call: TRBD1; clone_size: .; v_call: TRBV6-1; cdr3_aa: ASSEGLGQGTDTQY
d_call: .; clone_size: .; v_call: TRBV6-6; cdr3_aa: ASGLSEKLF
d_call: .; clone_size: .; v_call: TRBV5-1; cdr3_aa: ASSLGGFEEGKLF
d_call: TRBD2; clone_size: once; v_call: TRBV7-7; cdr3_aa: ASSPSGVVGETQY
d_call: TRBD1; clone_size: .; v_call: TRBV11-3; cdr3_aa: ASPRDRGSYEQY
d_call: .; clone_size: .; v_call: TRBV9; cdr3_aa: ASSFRDTAMDEQY
d_call: .; clone_size: .; v_call: TRBV6-5; cdr3_aa: ASRRYRAGNQPQH
d_call: TRBD1; clone_size: .; v_call: TRBV19; cdr3_aa: ASSILQGALYEQY
d_call: TRBD2; clone_size: once; v_call: TRBV27; cdr3_aa: ASSLELPSGASYEQY
d_call: .; clone_size: .; v_call: TRBV20-1; cdr3_aa: SARSGNEQF
d_call: .; clone_size: .; v_call: TRBV12-3/TRBV12-4; cdr3_aa: ASSFQDSYEQY
d_call: .; clone_size: .; v_call: TRBV12-3/TRBV12-4; cdr3_aa: ASTPLSGNTIY
d_call: .; clone_size: .; v_call: TRBV27; cdr3_aa: ASSFLGDSNQPQH
d_call: .; clone_size: .; v_call: TRBV18; cdr3_aa: ASSQNSGNTEAF
d_call: .; clone_size: .; v_call: TRBV7-9; cdr3_aa: ASRPQGTNLGRR
d_call: .; clone_size: .; v_call: TRBV4-1; cdr3_aa: ASSQGVQEEGEQY
d_call: TRBD2; clone_size: once; v_call: TRBV7-9; cdr3_aa: ASSLSGGREQY
d_call: .; clone_size: .; v_call: TRBV6-2/TRBV6-3; cdr3_aa: ASSYSMQGREQY
d_call: .; clone_size: .; v_call: TRBV21-1; cdr3_aa: ASSKGHSGDSYNEQF
d_call: .; clone_size: .; v_call: TRBV6-5; cdr3_aa: ASSPLAGNTIY
d_call: .; clone_size: .; v_call: TRBV28; cdr3_aa: ASSSVNTGELF
d_call: TRBD1; clone_size: .; v_call: TRBV27; cdr3_aa: ASRSNRGYSGANVLT
d_call: .; clone_size: .; v_call: TRBV7-9; cdr3_aa: ASSPRLGETQY
d_call: TRBD2; clone_size: .; v_call: TRBV6-5; cdr3_aa: ASSRSGRFAETQY
d_call: TRBD2; clone_size: .; v_call: TRBV7-2; cdr3_aa: ASSLGNLAGGGETQY
d_call: .; clone_size: .; v_call: TRBV13; cdr3_aa: ASSLGRGSGYT
d_call: .; clone_size: .; v_call: TRBV21-1; cdr3_aa: ASSPRKGAHGYT
d_call: TRBD1; clone_size: .; v_call: TRBV5-1; cdr3_aa: ASSLDGTGRDETQY